The rows below give T cell receptor beta chains drawn from one sample of a study of blood T cell repertoires in COVID-19. Data came from immunoSEQ multiplex PCR; TCRdb stores just in-frame clones and leaves some out. The top ten hold less than 15% of the sample, which has tens of thousands of clones, more than 75% seen once. Specimen: peripheral blood. Receptor source: a human donor with acute or convalescent COVID-19. The donor label of this sample is uncertain. CDR3s include the opening cysteine and the closing phenylalanine or tryptophan. The D gene is left open where the match is weak. Expanded clones get a size class; other rows say once, few or many, or leave the size out.

>.|TRBJ2-7|TRBV19|.
CALWGTPLSYEQYF
TGTGCCCTGTGGGGGACTCCTCTATCTTACGAGCAGTACTTC
>.|TRBJ2-7|TRBV28|.
CASMTATRLHEQYF
TGTGCCAGCATGACAGCAACCAGATTACACGAGCAGTACTTC
>.|TRBJ1-1|TRBV6-2/TRBV6-3|.
CASSSAGRYTEAFF
TGTGCCAGCAGTTCGGCAGGGAGGTACACTGAAGCTTTCTTT
>.|TRBJ2-1|TRBV6-6|TRBD2
CASSGLASYNEQFF
TGTGCCAGCAGCGGACTAGCATCCTACAATGAGCAGTTCTTC
>.|TRBJ2-7|TRBV18|.
CASSGGTFVEQYF
TGTGCCAGCTCAGGGGGCACCTTTGTGGAGCAGTACTTC
>few|TRBJ1-6|TRBV28|TRBD1
CASSRQGVSPLHF
TGTGCCAGCAGTCGACAGGGAGTGTCACCCCTCCACTTT
>.|TRBJ1-6|TRBV9|TRBD1
CASSVGRQGDSPLHF
TGTGCCAGCAGCGTAGGGCGGCAGGGGGATTCACCCCTCCACTTT
>once|TRBJ1-2|TRBV18|TRBD1
CASSPGTGSYGYTF
TGTGCCAGCTCACCCGGGACAGGGAGCTATGGCTACACCTTC
>.|TRBJ1-5|TRBV4-3|.
CASSQVRGNQPQHF
TGCGCCAGCAGCCAAGTACGGGGGAATCAGCCCCAGCATTTT
>few|TRBJ2-1|TRBV11-3|.
CASSLDRVGVWQFF
TGTGCCAGCAGCTTAGATCGGGTAGGGGTATGGCAGTTCTTC
>.|TRBJ2-7|TRBV4-3|.
CASSQVLTGSYEQYF
TGCGCCAGCAGCCAAGTTCTGACAGGCAGCTACGAGCAGTACTTC
>.|TRBJ2-1|TRBV6-4|TRBD2
CASIRRENIEQFF
TGTGCCAGCATCAGGCGGGAGAATATTGAGCAGTTCTTC
>once|TRBJ2-5|TRBV11-3|TRBD2
CASSLGLAGETQYF
TGTGCCAGCAGCTTGGGGCTAGCGGGGGAGACCCAGTACTTC
>.|TRBJ1-6|TRBV6-5|TRBD1
CASSYGTGQGPLHF
TGTGCCAGCAGTTATGGGACAGGACAAGGACCCCTCCACTTT
>.|TRBJ2-7|TRBV5-8|TRBD1
CASSSTGQGIYEQYF
TGTGCCAGCAGCAGTACGGGACAGGGGATCTACGAGCAGTACTTC
>.|TRBJ2-2|TRBV11-2|TRBD2
CASSLTSGGATVGELFF
TGTGCCAGCAGCTTGACTAGCGGGGGGGCCACGGTCGGGGAGCTGTTTTTT
>few|TRBJ2-5|TRBV7-3|TRBD1
CASSLTGGRGETQYF
TGTGCCAGCAGCTTAACAGGGGGCCGAGGGGAGACCCAGTACTTC
>.|TRBJ2-1|TRBV6-2/TRBV6-3|.
CASSYRGNYNEQFF
TGTGCCAGCAGTTACCGGGGGAACTACAATGAGCAGTTCTTC
>.|TRBJ2-3|TRBV19|.
CASRVGTDPRSSTDTQYF
TGTGCCAGTCGTGTCGGAACCGATCCCCGGAGTAGCACAGATACGCAGTATTTT
>.|TRBJ2-2|TRBV2|.
CASNPDGAGELFF
TGTGCCAGCAATCCTGACGGGGCCGGGGAGCTGTTTTTT
>once|TRBJ2-2|TRBV19|TRBD2
CASSMGTSVYTGELFF
TGTGCCAGTAGTATGGGGACTAGCGTATACACCGGGGAGCTGTTTTTT
>.|TRBJ1-2|TRBV6-5|TRBD1
CASSNTGGRAYGYTF
TGTGCCAGCAGTAATACAGGGGGCCGTGCCTATGGCTACACCTTC